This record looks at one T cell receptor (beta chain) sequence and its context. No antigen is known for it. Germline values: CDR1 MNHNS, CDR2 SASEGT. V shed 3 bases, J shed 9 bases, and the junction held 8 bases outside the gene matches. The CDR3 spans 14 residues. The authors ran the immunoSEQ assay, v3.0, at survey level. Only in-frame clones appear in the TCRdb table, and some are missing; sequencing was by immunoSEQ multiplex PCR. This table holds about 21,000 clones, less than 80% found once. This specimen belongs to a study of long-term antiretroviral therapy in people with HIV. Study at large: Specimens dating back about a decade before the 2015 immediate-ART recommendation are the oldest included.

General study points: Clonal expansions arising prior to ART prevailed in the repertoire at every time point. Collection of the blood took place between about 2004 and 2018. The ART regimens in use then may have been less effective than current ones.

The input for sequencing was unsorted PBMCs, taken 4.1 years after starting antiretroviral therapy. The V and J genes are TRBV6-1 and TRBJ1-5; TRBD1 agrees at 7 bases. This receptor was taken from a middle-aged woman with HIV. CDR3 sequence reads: CASSDRQGARPQHF. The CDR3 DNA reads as TGTGCCAGCAGTGACAGACAGGGTGCCAGGCCCCAGCATTTT.